This entry features one T cell receptor (beta chain) sequence. Its antigen is still unknown. This entry comes from a study of shared clonotypes between healthy human individuals. Background on the study: CD4 naive cells filled three plates per donor, CD4 memory three, CD8 naive two and CD8 memory one. The study, taken as a whole, reports: As a rule, naive subsets had a larger estimated richness than memory subsets.

Replicate PCRs for sorted subsets used around 200 ng DNA; this equaled around 29,000 T cell genomes. Libraries were prepared by immunoSEQ multiplex PCR; TCRdb keeps only in-frame clonotypes and omits some of them. The sample consists of a few hundred thousand clones, about 97% of them appearing once. A CD45RA+ naive subset and a CD45RA-negative memory subset were split from CD4+ cells. From germline, CDR1 is SQVTM and CDR2 ANQGSEA. With 4 bases removed from V and 6 bases from J, the gap between germline ends came to 25 bases. This CDR3 is 16 amino acids long. The clonotype comes from a woman aged 30 to 39 in good health. Input material: naive CD4+ T cells sorted from blood. The subset: CD45RA+ positively selected. The chain links TRBV29-1 to TRBJ2-7; D is undetermined. In nucleotides, the CDR3 is TGCAGCGTTGCCCCCCGATGGAGCGTAGGGCGTAGCGAGCAGTACTTC. Encoded protein: CSVAPRWSVGRSEQYF.